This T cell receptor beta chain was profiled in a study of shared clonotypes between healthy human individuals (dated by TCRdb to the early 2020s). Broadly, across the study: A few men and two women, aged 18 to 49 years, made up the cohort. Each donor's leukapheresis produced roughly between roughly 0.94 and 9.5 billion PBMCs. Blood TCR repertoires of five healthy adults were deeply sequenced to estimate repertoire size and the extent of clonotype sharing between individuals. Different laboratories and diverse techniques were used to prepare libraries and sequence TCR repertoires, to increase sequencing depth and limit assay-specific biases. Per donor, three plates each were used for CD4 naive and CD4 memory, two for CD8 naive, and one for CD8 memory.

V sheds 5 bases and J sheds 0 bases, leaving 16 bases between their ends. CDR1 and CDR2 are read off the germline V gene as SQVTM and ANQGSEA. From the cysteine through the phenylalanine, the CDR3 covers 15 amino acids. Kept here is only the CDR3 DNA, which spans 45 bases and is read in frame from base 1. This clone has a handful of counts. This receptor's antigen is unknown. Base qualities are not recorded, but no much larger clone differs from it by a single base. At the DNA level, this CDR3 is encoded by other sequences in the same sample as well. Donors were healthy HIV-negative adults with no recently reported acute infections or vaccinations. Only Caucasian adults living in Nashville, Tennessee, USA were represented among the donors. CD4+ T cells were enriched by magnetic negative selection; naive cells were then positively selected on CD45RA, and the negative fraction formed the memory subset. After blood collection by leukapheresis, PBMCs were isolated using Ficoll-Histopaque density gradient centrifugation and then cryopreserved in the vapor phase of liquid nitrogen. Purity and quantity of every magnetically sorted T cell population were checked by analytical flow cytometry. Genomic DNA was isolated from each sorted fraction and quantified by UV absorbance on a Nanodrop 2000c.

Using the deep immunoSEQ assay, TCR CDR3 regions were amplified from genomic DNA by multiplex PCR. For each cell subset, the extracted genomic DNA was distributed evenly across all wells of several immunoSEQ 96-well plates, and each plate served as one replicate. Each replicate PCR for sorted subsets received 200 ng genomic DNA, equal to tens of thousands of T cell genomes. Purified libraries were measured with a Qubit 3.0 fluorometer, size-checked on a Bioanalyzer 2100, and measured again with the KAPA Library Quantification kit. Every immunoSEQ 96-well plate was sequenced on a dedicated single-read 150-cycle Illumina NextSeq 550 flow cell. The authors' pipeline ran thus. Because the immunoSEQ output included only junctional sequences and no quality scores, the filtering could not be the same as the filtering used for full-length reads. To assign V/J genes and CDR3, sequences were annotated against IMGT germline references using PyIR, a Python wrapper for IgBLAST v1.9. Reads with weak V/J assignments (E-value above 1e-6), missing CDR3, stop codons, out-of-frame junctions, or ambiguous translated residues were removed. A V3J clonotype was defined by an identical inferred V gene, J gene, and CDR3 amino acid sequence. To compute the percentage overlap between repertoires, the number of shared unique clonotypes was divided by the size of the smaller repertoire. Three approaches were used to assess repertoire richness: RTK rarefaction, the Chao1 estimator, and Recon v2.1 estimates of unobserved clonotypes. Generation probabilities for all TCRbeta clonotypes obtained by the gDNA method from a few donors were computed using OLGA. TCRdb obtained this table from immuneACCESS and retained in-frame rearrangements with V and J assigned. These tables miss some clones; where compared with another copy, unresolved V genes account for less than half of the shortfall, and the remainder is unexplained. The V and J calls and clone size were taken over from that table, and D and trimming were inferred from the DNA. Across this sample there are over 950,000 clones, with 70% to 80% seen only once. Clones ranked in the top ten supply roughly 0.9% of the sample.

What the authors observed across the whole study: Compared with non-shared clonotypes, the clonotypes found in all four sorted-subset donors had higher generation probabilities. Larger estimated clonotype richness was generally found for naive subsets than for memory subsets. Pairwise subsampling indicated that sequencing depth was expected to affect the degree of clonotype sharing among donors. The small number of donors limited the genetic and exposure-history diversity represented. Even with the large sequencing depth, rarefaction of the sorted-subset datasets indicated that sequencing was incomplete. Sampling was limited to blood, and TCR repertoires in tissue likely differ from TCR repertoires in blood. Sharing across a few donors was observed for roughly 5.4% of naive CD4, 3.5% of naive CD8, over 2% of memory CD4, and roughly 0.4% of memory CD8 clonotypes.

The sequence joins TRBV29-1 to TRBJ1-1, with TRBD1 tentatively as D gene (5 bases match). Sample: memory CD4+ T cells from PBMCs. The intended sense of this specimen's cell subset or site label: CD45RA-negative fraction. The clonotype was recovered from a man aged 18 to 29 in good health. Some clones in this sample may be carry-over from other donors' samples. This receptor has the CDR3 CSVRAGWGMNTEAFF. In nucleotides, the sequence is TGCAGCGTTAGGGCAGGGTGGGGGATGAACACTGAAGCTTTCTTT.